This T cell receptor (beta chain) was recorded in a study of shared clonotypes between healthy human individuals (dated by TCRdb to 2019 to 2021). The study in broad terms: The cohort comprised two women and a few men aged 18 to 49 years. For each donor, three plates each were used for CD4 naive and CD4 memory, two plates were used for CD8 naive, and one plate was used for CD8 memory. Per donor, leukapheresis produced somewhere between about 0.9 and 9 billion PBMCs. Different laboratories and diverse techniques were used to prepare libraries and sequence TCR repertoires, to increase sequencing depth and limit assay-specific biases. To estimate repertoire size and how much clonotype sharing occurs between individuals, the study deeply sequenced the blood TCR repertoires of five healthy adults. Results the study describes overall, beyond this receptor: Sampling was restricted to blood, and TCR repertoires in tissues likely differ from the TCR repertoires found in blood. Based on pairwise subsampling, the degree of clonotype sharing among donors was expected to be affected by sequencing depth. Clonotypes shared by all four sorted-subset donors showed higher generation probabilities than non-shared clonotypes. The small number of donors limited the genetic and exposure-history diversity represented. Rarefaction of sorted-subset datasets indicated incomplete sequencing despite the large sequencing depth. Larger estimated clonotype richness was generally found for naive subsets than for memory subsets. Across a handful of donors, about 5% of naive CD4, approximately 3.6% of naive CD8, 2% to 2.5% of memory CD4, and 0.4% of memory CD8 clonotypes were shared.

TCR CDR3 regions were amplified from genomic DNA by multiplex PCR using the deep immunoSEQ assay. Extracted genomic DNA from each cell subset was spread evenly across all wells of several immunoSEQ 96-well plates, with each plate serving as a replicate. For sorted subsets, each replicate PCR was loaded with around 220 ng genomic DNA, equivalent to roughly 30,000 T cell genomes. Purified libraries were quantified with a Qubit 3.0 fluorometer, sized on a Bioanalyzer 2100, and re-quantified with the KAPA Library Quantification kit. Every immunoSEQ 96-well plate was sequenced on a separate single-read 150-cycle Illumina NextSeq 550 flow cell. On the study's bioinformatics: The immunoSEQ output contained only junctional sequences without quality scores, so filtering could not match that applied to full-length reads. To assign V/J genes and CDR3, sequences were annotated against IMGT germline references using PyIR, a Python wrapper for IgBLAST v1.9. Reads were filtered out if the reads had weak V/J assignments (E-value above 1e-6), no CDR3, stop codons, out-of-frame junctions, or ambiguous translated residues. V3J clonotypes were defined by identical inferred V gene, J gene, and CDR3 amino acid sequence. Percentage overlap between repertoires was computed as shared unique clonotypes divided by the size of the smaller repertoire. Repertoire richness was assessed with RTK rarefaction, the Chao1 estimator, and Recon v2.1 estimates of unobserved clonotypes. Generation probabilities for all TCRbeta clonotypes obtained by the gDNA method from a handful of donors were computed using OLGA. TCRdb took over this immuneACCESS table, retaining in-frame rearrangements with V and J assigned. Such tables are incomplete; in checked studies, under half of the missing clones stem from an unresolved V gene, and the remainder is unexplained. That table is the source of V, J and clone size, and D and trimming were worked out from the DNA. For this sample there are 2 million to 2.5 million clones; 90% to 97% appear just once. Roughly 0.13% of the sample rests with the top ten.

On this clone itself: Its target antigen remains unknown. No much larger clone is present one base from it, and per-base qualities are unavailable.

Healthy HIV-negative adults with no recently reported acute infections or vaccinations were included as donors. Every donor was a Caucasian adult living in Nashville, Tennessee, USA. CD4+ T cells were enriched through magnetic negative selection, after which naive cells were positively selected on CD45RA and the remaining negative fraction served as the memory subset. After blood collection by leukapheresis, PBMCs were isolated using Ficoll-Histopaque density gradient centrifugation and then cryopreserved in the vapor phase of liquid nitrogen. Analytical flow cytometry was used to check the purity and quantity of each magnetically sorted T cell population. Each sorted fraction had its genomic DNA isolated and then quantified by UV absorbance on a Nanodrop 2000c. This clonotype was sampled from a young man in good health. Sequenced material: naive CD4+ T cells sorted from blood. In light of the paper, this sample's cell subset or site label describes: CD45RA+ positively selected.

The nucleotides read TGTGCCAGCAGCGGCGGACTAGCGGGAGTGTACGAGCAGTACTTC. Translated, it reads CASSGGLAGVYEQYF. Recombination linked TRBV5-4 to TRBJ2-7; 13 central bases correspond to TRBD2. The CDR3 goes from the cysteine to the phenylalanine over 15 residues. This entry keeps only the CDR3 DNA: 45 bases, framed from base 1. From V the trimming removes 4 bases and from J it removes 4 bases, while the gene matches leave 5 bases of the junction unaccounted for. CDR1 is given as SGHNT and CDR2 as YYREEE, both from the germline V gene (reference sequence).